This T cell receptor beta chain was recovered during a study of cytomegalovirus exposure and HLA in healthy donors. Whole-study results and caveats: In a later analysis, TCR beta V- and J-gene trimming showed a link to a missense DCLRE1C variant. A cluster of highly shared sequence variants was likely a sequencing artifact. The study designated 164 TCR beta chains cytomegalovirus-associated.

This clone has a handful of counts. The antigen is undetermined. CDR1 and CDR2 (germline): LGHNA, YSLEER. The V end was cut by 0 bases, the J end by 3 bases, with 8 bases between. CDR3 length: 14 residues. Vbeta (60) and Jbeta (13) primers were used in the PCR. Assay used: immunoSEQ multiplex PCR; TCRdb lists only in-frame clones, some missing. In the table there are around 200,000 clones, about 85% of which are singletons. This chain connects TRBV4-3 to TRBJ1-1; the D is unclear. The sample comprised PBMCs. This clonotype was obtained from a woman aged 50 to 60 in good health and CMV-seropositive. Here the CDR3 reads CASSQEEADTEAFF. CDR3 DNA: TGCGCCAGCAGCCAAGAGGAGGCAGACACTGAAGCTTTCTTT.